This record concerns one T cell receptor beta chain sequence. Its antigen is not identified. The table came from immunoSEQ multiplex PCR; TCRdb's copy has only in-frame clones and leaves some out. The table records under 150,000 clones, 75% to 90% of them present only once. V was clipped by 1 base and J by 5 bases, with 14 bases between them. Germline V gene sequence: CDR1 LGHNA, CDR2 YSLEER. The CDR3 totals 16 residues. This sample is part of a study of Ad26.COV2.S vaccination and SARS-CoV-2 variants. Findings and caveats of the study: The breadth of spike-specific CD8+ and CD4+ T cell responses after vaccination was reportedly substantial. Vaccine recipients surpassed placebo recipients in spike-specific TCR breadth. Across vaccine and placebo recipients, the breadth of non-spike TCRs was similar. Quantification of TCR breadth and depth may have yielded underestimates of total T cell responses.

The chain links TRBV4-3 to TRBJ2-2, with no clear D. This receptor was obtained from a human donor who had recovered from COVID-19. Sample: peripheral blood, taken after recovery from COVID-19. The CDR3 DNA follows: TGCGCCAGCAGCCAAGCTTTAACCCAAAGAACCGGGGAGCTGTTTTTT. It encodes CASSQALTQRTGELFF.